This T cell receptor beta chain was identified in a study of T cell changes during pregnancy in multiple sclerosis. The method was immunoSEQ multiplex PCR; TCRdb's version includes in-frame clones alone and lacks a portion of them. The sample holds about 49,000 clones; around 94% are singletons and the top ten take approximately 5%. Trimming cost V 1 base and J 3 bases; bases outside gene matches: 3. Germline V gene data show CDR1 as SGHRS and CDR2 as YFSETQ. This CDR3 has 15 amino acids. The chain employs TRBV5-1 and TRBJ2-7; TRBD1 agrees at 11 bases. The material was CD8+ T cells from peripheral blood mononuclear cells, obtained before pregnancy. This receptor was identified in a female donor with multiple sclerosis, enrolled in a pregnancy study. CDR3 DNA: TGCGCCAGCAGCTTGAAGGGGACAGGGGGCTACGAGCAGTACTTC. The encoded protein is CASSLKGTGGYEQYF. Looking up the rest from reference TRBV5-1 and TRBJ2-7 gives the full variable domain: KAGVTQTPRYLIKTRGQQVTLSCSPISGHRSVSWYQQTPGQGLQFLFEYFSETQRNKGNFPGRFSGRQFSNSRSEMNVSTLELGDSALYLCASSLKGTGGYEQYFGPGTRLTVT.